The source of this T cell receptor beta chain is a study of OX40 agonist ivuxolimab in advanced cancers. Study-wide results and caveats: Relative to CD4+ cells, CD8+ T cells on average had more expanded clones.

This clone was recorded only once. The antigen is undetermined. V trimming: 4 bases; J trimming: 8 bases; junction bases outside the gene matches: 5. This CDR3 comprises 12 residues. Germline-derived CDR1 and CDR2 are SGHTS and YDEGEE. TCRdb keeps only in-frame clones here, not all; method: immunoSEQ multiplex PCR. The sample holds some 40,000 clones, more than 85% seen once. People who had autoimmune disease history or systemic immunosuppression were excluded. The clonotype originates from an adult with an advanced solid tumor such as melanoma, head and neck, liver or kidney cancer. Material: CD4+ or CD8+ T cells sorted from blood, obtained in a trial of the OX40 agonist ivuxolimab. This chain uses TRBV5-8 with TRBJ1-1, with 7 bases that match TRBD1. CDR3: CASSAYRGEAFF. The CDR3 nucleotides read TGTGCCAGCAGCGCCTACAGGGGCGAAGCTTTCTTT.